This T cell receptor (beta chain) was obtained from a study of cytomegalovirus exposure and HLA in healthy donors. Turning to the study itself: As released early, the data held 70 million to 95 million unique TCRs from HLA-typed donors.

V was cut by 0 bases and J by 2 bases, with 11 bases left in between. Germline V gene lookup returns CDR1 MNHEY and CDR2 SVGAGI. The CDR3 is 16 residues long. PCR used 60 Vbeta primers and 13 Jbeta primers. The table came from immunoSEQ multiplex PCR; TCRdb's copy has only in-frame clones and leaves some out. The sample lists over 150,000 clones, roughly four fifths occurring once. The sequencing sample was made of PBMCs. This TCR was sampled from a woman aged 45 to 65 in good health and CMV-seropositive. The V call is TRBV6-5, the J call TRBJ2-1; possible D gene TRBD1, 6 bases. Here the CDR3 reads CASSYSTGTPYNEQFF. In nucleotides, the CDR3 is TGTGCCAGCAGTTACTCGACTGGGACACCCTACAATGAGCAGTTCTTC.